This passage covers 19 T cell receptor beta chains from one sample sequenced in a study of T cells in tumors after PD-1 blockade. TCRdb's table, derived via immunoSEQ multiplex PCR, lists solely in-frame clones and lacks some. The sample consists of some 66,000 clones, roughly 70% of them appearing once. The sample here was PBMCs, taken after anti-PD-1 treatment. These receptors all stem from a human donor with basal cell carcinoma.

This rearrangement joins TRBV19 to TRBJ1-5; possible D gene TRBD1, 5 bases. The CDR3 extends over 16 amino acids. Germline V gene lookup returns CDR1 LNHDA and CDR2 SQIVND (reference sequence). V was pared by 3 bases and J by 3 bases, with 15 bases between. The CDR3 loop reads CASSMAGGGVNQPQHF. As DNA, the CDR3 is TGTGCCAGTAGTATGGCGGGGGGTGGTGTCAATCAGCCCCAGCATTTT.

This chain links TRBV5-6 with TRBJ1-1, with 7 bases matching TRBD1. Trimming at V came to 4 bases and at J to 5 bases, leaving 11 bases not matched to a gene. CDR3 length: 15 residues. CDR1 and CDR2 (germline): SGHDT, YYEEEE. CDR3 bases: TGTGCCAGCAGCCCCCGGGACAGAATAAAGACTGAAGCTTTCTTT. Encoded protein: CASSPRDRIKTEAFF.

This sequence joins TRBV19 and TRBJ2-5, with 10 positions matching TRBD1. The CDR3 is 15 amino acids. Germline assignment: CDR1 LNHDA and CDR2 SQIVND (reference sequence). V shed 6 bases, J shed 5 bases, and the junction held 9 bases outside the gene matches. The CDR3 region has the DNA TGTGCCAGTAGGCCGACAGGGGGCGGAGGGGAGACCCAGTACTTC. It yields the protein CASRPTGGGGETQYF. The whole variable domain, remainder taken from reference TRBV19 and TRBJ2-5, is DGGITQSPKYLFRKEGQNVTLSCEQNLNHDAMYWYRQDPGQGLRLIYYSQIVNDFQKGDIAEGYSVSREKKESFPLTVTSAQKNPTAFYLCASRPTGGGGETQYFGPGTRLLVL.

V and J are TRBV10-3 and TRBJ1-2; the D gene is possibly TRBD1 (5 bases). The CDR3 covers 14 residues. Trimming removed 3 bases from V and 2 bases from J, with 10 bases in between. From germline, CDR1 is ENHRY and CDR2 SYGVKD. The CDR3 sequence: CAISDYPGNYGYTF. The CDR3 nucleotides are TGTGCCATCAGTGATTACCCAGGGAACTATGGCTACACCTTC.

The V and J genes are TRBV12-3 or TRBV12-4 and TRBJ2-3; D is unresolved. V was cut by 7 bases and J by 0 bases, with 2 bases left in between. The CDR3 extends over 11 amino acids. CDR3 nucleotide sequence: TGTGCCAGCACCAGCACAGATACGCAGTATTTT. Protein product: CASTSTDTQYF.

This chain joins TRBV9 and TRBJ1-2; 10 bases are a match to TRBD1. Germline CDR1 and CDR2: SGDLS and YYNGEE. Unmatched junction bases numbered 6, after V lost 4 bases and J lost 3 bases. The CDR3 has 15 amino acids. The CDR3 loop reads CASSPGQGSDYGYTF. DNA of the CDR3: TGTGCCAGCAGCCCGGGACAGGGGAGCGACTATGGCTACACCTTC.

The chain couples TRBV10-3 to TRBJ2-3; maybe TRBD1 (5 bases). The CDR3 covers 15 residues. CDR1 ENHRY and CDR2 SYGVKD come from the germline V gene. Trimming cost V 4 bases and J 0 bases, with 11 bases left between them. The CDR3 region has the DNA TGTGCCATCAGTGCTGGCGCAGGGAGCACAGATACGCAGTATTTT. This gives the protein CAISAGAGSTDTQYF.

The chain recombines TRBV5-6 with TRBJ2-1; 7 positions match TRBD2. The germline V gene encodes CDR1 SGHDT and CDR2 YYEEEE. The V segment lost 4 bases and the J segment 8 bases; nucleotides outside the gene matches: 12. The CDR3 loop spans 15 amino acids. The CDR3 nucleotides are TGTGCCAGCAGCACACAGCGGGGAAGGAAGGATGAGCAGTTCTTC. Its protein is CASSTQRGRKDEQFF.

The CDR3 DNA reads as TGTGCCAGCAGCCCCCGACAGGGGGATGTTTACGAGCAGTACTTC. Its protein product is CASSPRQGDVYEQYF. The chain carries TRBV3-1 (or the pseudogene TRBV3-2) and TRBJ2-7, with TRBD1 matching over 9 bases. Per the germline V gene, CDR1 is LGHDT and CDR2 is YNNKEL (reference sequence). V trimming: 4 bases; J trimming: 4 bases; junction bases outside the gene matches: 8. The CDR3 is 15 amino acids.

This clone is labeled medium-sized (0.01 to 0.1%). The rearrangement links TRBV6-1 to TRBJ2-5; 10 positions agree with TRBD2. The CDR3 has 15 amino acids. V trimming: 0 bases; J trimming: 2 bases; junction bases outside the gene matches: 0. Germline V gene lookup returns CDR1 MNHNS and CDR2 SASEGT. CDR3 coding DNA: TGTGCCAGCAGTGAAGCTAGCGGGGGGCAAGAGACCCAGTACTTC. It encodes CASSEASGGQETQYF.

V gene TRBV19 combines with J gene TRBJ2-7, with 7 bases matching TRBD1. Germline loops: CDR1 LNHDA, CDR2 SQIVND (reference sequence). The V segment lost 7 bases and the J segment 2 bases; nucleotides outside the gene matches: 8. The CDR3 totals 14 residues. CDR3 sequence (DNA): TGTGCCAGTATCTCCGGGACAGCCCCCTACGAGCAGTACTTC. Encoded protein: CASISGTAPYEQYF.

This sequence joins TRBV6-5 and TRBJ1-2; possible D gene TRBD1, 6 bases. V was clipped by 5 bases and J by 6 bases, with 16 bases between them. Germline loops: CDR1 MNHEY, CDR2 SVGAGI. This CDR3 region has 14 residues. CDR3 loop: CASSPGVEGHGYTF. CDR3 nucleotide sequence: TGTGCCAGCAGTCCAGGGGTTGAGGGCCATGGCTACACCTTC.

J is TRBJ2-3 and V is TRBV29-1; D is perhaps TRBD2 (6 bases). Trimming removed 5 bases at V and 1 base at J, with 10 bases between. The germline V gene has CDR1 SQVTM and CDR2 ANQGSEA. The CDR3 runs 13 residues. The CDR3 reads CSVLRDRTDTQYF. In DNA, the CDR3 is TGCAGCGTTCTGCGGGACCGCACAGATACGCAGTATTTT.

This clone was picked up many times. The chain has TRBV19 and TRBJ1-2; D is perhaps TRBD1 (5 bases). V lost 3 bases, J lost 7 bases, and 12 bases lay in between. This CDR3 has 13 residues. Germline V lookup: CDR1 LNHDA, CDR2 SQIVND (reference sequence). The CDR3 here is CASSITQGSGYTF. The DNA of the CDR3 is TGTGCCAGTAGTATTACCCAGGGTAGTGGCTACACCTTC.

The chain recombines TRBV24-1 with TRBJ2-7; D might be TRBD1 (6 bases). Germline CDR1 KGHDR, CDR2 SFDVKD. V was shortened by 4 bases and J by 6 bases, with 18 bases between the two germline ends. The CDR3 sequence is 15 residues long. The CDR3 sequence is CATSDPSDSKAEQYF. The CDR3 nucleotides read TGTGCCACCAGTGACCCCTCGGACAGTAAAGCCGAGCAGTACTTC.

This clone was recorded once. The genes are TRBV15 and TRBJ1-2; 8 bases fit TRBD1. Germline V gene data show CDR1 as LNHNV and CDR2 as YYDKDF (reference sequence). CDR3 length: 15 residues. The V gene end was trimmed by 1 base and the J gene end by 5 bases; junction bases not matched to a gene: 6. The CDR3 DNA reads TGTGCCACCAGCAGAGGCAGGGGGCTCGGGTATGGCTACACCTTC. Its translation: CATSRGRGLGYGYTF. Looking up the rest from reference TRBV15 and TRBJ1-2 gives the full variable domain: DAMVIQNPRYQVTQFGKPVTLSCSQTLNHNVMYWYQQKSSQAPKLLFHYYDKDFNNEADTPDNFQSRRPNTSFCFLDIRSPGLGDTAMYLCATSRGRGLGYGYTFGSGTRLTVV.

In its sample, this clone was seen a few times. This chain joins TRBV14 and TRBJ2-3; 10 nucleotides align to TRBD1. CDR1 and CDR2 from the germline V gene are SGHDN and FVKESK. After removal of 1 base from V and 1 base from J, the junction contained 5 bases not matched to a gene. This CDR3 region has 17 residues. This CDR3 is CASSQALTGGRTDTQYF. DNA of the CDR3: TGTGCCAGCAGCCAAGCCCTGACAGGGGGCCGCACAGATACGCAGTATTTT.

The rearrangement uses TRBV19 and TRBJ2-1, with TRBD2 identical over 7 bases. Germline loops: CDR1 LNHDA, CDR2 SQIVND (reference sequence). Trimming removed 5 bases from V and 8 bases from J; junction bases left unmatched: 12. This CDR3 is 15 amino acids long. The CDR3 sequence is CASSPRVAGGDEQFF. For the CDR3, the DNA is TGTGCCAGTAGTCCACGAGTAGCGGGTGGCGATGAGCAGTTCTTC. Variable domain in full (rest from reference TRBV19 and TRBJ2-1): DGGITQSPKYLFRKEGQNVTLSCEQNLNHDAMYWYRQDPGQGLRLIYYSQIVNDFQKGDIAEGYSVSREKKESFPLTVTSAQKNPTAFYLCASSPRVAGGDEQFFGPGTRLTVL.

V and J are TRBV7-8 and TRBJ1-1; D ambiguous. The V gene lost 0 bases and the J gene lost 7 bases, with 12 bases spanning the gap. The CDR3 spans 14 residues. Germline V gene data show CDR1 as SGHVS and CDR2 as FQNEAQ. Written as DNA, the CDR3 is TGTGCCAGCAGCTTAGCAGGTCCCACAAATGAAGCTTTCTTT. Amino acids: CASSLAGPTNEAFF.